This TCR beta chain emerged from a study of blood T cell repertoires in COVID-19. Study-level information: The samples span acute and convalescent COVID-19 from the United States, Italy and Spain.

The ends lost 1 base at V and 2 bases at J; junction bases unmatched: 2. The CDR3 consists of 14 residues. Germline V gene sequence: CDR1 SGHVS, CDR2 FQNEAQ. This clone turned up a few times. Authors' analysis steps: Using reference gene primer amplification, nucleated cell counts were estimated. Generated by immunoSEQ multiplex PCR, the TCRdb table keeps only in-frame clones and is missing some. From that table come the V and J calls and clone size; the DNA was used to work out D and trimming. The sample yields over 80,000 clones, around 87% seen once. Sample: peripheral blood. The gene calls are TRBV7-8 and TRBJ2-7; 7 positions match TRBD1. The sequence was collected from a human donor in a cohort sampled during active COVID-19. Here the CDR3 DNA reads TGTGCCAGCAGCTTAGAACAGGGGCCCTACGAGCAGTACTTC. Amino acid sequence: CASSLEQGPYEQYF.